A single sample gave rise to the 27 T cell receptor beta chains below, sequenced in a study of shared clonotypes between healthy human individuals. This table comes from immunoSEQ multiplex PCR, and its TCRdb copy is limited to in-frame clones, with some not included. Of some 2,000,000 clones in the sample, less than 95% were seen once. CD45RO-negative, CCR7-selected cells formed the naive CD8 fraction, which excluded terminally differentiated effector memory CD45RA+ cells. The sequenced sample consisted of naive CD8+ T cells sorted from blood. The receptors here all came from a young man in good health.

The V call is TRBV6-1, the J call TRBJ2-7, with 16 bases lining up with TRBD2. CDR1 and CDR2 from the germline V gene are MNHNS and SASEGT. V lost 2 bases and J lost 5; bases outside the gene matches: 6. The CDR3 is made up of 17 amino acids. The DNA for the CDR3 is TGTGCCAGCAGTGAAACGGGACTAGCGGGGGGGGTAGACGAGCAGTACTTC. Translated: CASSETGLAGGVDEQYF.

The CDR3 sequence: CASSLVGLGLAEETQYF. CDR3 nucleotides: TGTGCCAGCAGCTTAGTGGGCCTGGGACTAGCAGAAGAGACCCAGTACTTC. The chain carries TRBV7-9 and TRBJ2-5, with 9 bases aligning to TRBD2. V gave up 1 base and J gave up 3 bases; unmatched junction bases: 9. CDR1 and CDR2 from the germline V gene are SEHNR and FQNEAQ (reference sequence). CDR3 length: 17 amino acids.

The V and J genes are TRBV7-9 and TRBJ2-1, with TRBD1 matching 7 bases. The CDR3 spans 11 residues. Germline V CDR1 and CDR2: SEHNR, FQNEAQ (reference sequence). V shed 7 bases, J shed 9 bases, and the junction held 3 bases outside the gene matches. This CDR3 reads CASTQGVEQFF. Written as DNA, the CDR3 is TGTGCCAGCACCCAGGGGGTTGAGCAGTTCTTC.

The rearrangement joins TRBV2 to TRBJ1-1; D gene ambiguous. The CDR3 runs 12 residues. Trimming took off 9 bases at V and 1 base at J, with 9 bases between the two ends. Per the germline V gene, CDR1 is SNHLY and CDR2 is FYNNEI. In DNA form, the CDR3 reads TGTGCCAGGACGGAGCCGAACACTGAAGCTTTCTTT. Protein sequence: CARTEPNTEAFF.

The V and J genes are TRBV11-2 and TRBJ2-3; weak D call: TRBD2 (6 bases). Germline CDR1 SGHAT, CDR2 FQNNGV. The CDR3 contains 15 residues. The germline V and J ends were trimmed by 0 bases and 0 bases, with 7 bases remaining between them. CDR3 bases: TGTGCCAGCAGCTTAGAGGGGACTAGCACAGATACGCAGTATTTT. This sequence encodes CASSLEGTSTDTQYF.

The gene calls are TRBV7-9 and TRBJ1-4, with 11 bases matching TRBD1. V was clipped by 5 bases and J by 11 bases; unmatched bases: 7. This CDR3 has 14 amino acids. CDR1 is SEHNR, CDR2 FQNEAQ, per germline (reference sequence). The CDR3 protein is CASSDGQGAWKLFF. The CDR3 DNA follows: TGTGCCAGCAGCGATGGACAGGGGGCGTGGAAACTGTTTTTT.

V and J are TRBV2 and TRBJ2-2, with 10 positions matching TRBD2. This CDR3 has 16 residues. CDR1 and CDR2 from the germline V gene are SNHLY and FYNNEI. The junction had 11 bases not matched to a gene; V was cut back by 10 bases and J by 3 bases. CDR3 residues: CATLLLAGAYTGELFF. Here the CDR3 DNA reads TGTGCCACCCTACTCCTAGCGGGGGCTTACACCGGGGAGCTGTTTTTT.

The J gene is TRBJ2-5, the V gene TRBV28; the D gene is possibly TRBD2 (5 bases). This CDR3 is built from 13 residues. V was cut by 3 bases and J by 4 bases, with 9 bases left in between. CDR1 and CDR2 from the germline V gene are MDHEN and SYDVKM. CDR3 loop: CASSFDRGETQYF. The CDR3 DNA is TGTGCCAGCAGTTTCGACCGGGGAGAGACCCAGTACTTC.

This clone turned up a few times. This CDR3 is also generated by other DNA sequences in the sample. V gene TRBV2 combines with J gene TRBJ1-2; D is uncertain. The CDR3 is 13 residues long. Germline V gene sequence: CDR1 SNHLY, CDR2 FYNNEI. Trimming took 1 base from V and 4 from J, leaving 7 bases between them. CDR3 in amino acids: CASSEGQTYGYTF. The CDR3 DNA follows: TGTGCCAGCAGTGAAGGGCAGACCTATGGCTACACCTTC.

The genes are TRBV7-8 and TRBJ2-7, with 8 bases matching TRBD2. The V and J ends lost 1 base and 6 bases, in that order; junction bases with no gene match: 5. The CDR3 consists of 14 residues. In germline, CDR1 is SGHVS, CDR2 FQNEAQ. The CDR3 DNA follows: TGTGCCAGCAGCTTAGACGGGAGGGCCACCGAGCAGTACTTC. Protein product: CASSLDGRATEQYF.

This chain links TRBV7-9 with TRBJ2-7; TRBD2 might be the D (6 bases). The CDR3 has 14 residues. From germline, CDR1 is SEHNR and CDR2 FQNEAQ (reference sequence). V was pared by 4 bases and J by 6 bases, with 16 bases between. CDR3 DNA sequence: TGTGCCAGCAGCTCCGACGGGAGCTTCGGCGAGCAGTACTTC. Its protein product is CASSSDGSFGEQYF.

This sequence joins TRBV30 and TRBJ2-7, with D unclear. Trimming left V 3 bases short and J 7 bases short, with 16 bases between. This CDR3 has 13 residues. Germline assignment: CDR1 GTSNPN and CDR2 SVGIG (reference sequence). CDR3 nucleotide sequence: TGTGCCTGGAGCTCCGGATATTTTCGGGAGCAGTACTTC. The encoded protein is CAWSSGYFREQYF.

Regarding this clone: This sample includes further DNA sequences coding for the same CDR3. The CDR3 DNA sequence: TGTGCCAGCAGCTTGCGCGGGAATGAAAAACTGTTTTTT. The encoded protein is CASSLRGNEKLFF. The chain is built from TRBV5-4 and TRBJ1-4; D is ambiguous. Trimming took off 1 base at V and 5 bases at J, with 6 bases between the two ends. Germline CDR1 reads SGHNT; CDR2 reads YYREEE (reference sequence). The CDR3 is 13 residues long.

The V gene is TRBV7-9, the J gene TRBJ2-5; D gene uncertain. The CDR3 runs to 17 residues. The germline gives CDR1 SEHNR, CDR2 FQNEAQ (reference sequence). V lost 0 bases to trimming and J lost 2 bases, with 16 bases between them. CDR3 protein: CASSLAVSEPSQETQYF. The CDR3 DNA reads TGTGCCAGCAGCTTAGCGGTGTCGGAACCGTCACAAGAGACCCAGTACTTC. Drawing the rest from reference TRBV7-9 and TRBJ2-5, the complete variable domain is DTGVSQNPRHKITKRGQNVTFRCDPISEHNRLYWYRQTLGQGPEFLTYFQNEAQLEKSRLLSDRFSAERPKGSFSTLEIQRTEQGDSAMYLCASSLAVSEPSQETQYFGPGTRLLVL.

The chain couples TRBV4-1 to TRBJ2-2; unclear D gene. V was trimmed by 0 bases and J by 6 bases, leaving 17 bases between them. Germline V gene sequence: CDR1 MGHRA, CDR2 YSYEKL. The CDR3 consists of 17 residues. In nucleotides, the CDR3 is TGCGCCAGCAGCCAAGAATTTGGTAGTTTTCTCGCCGGGGAGCTGTTTTTT. Translation gives CASSQEFGSFLAGELFF.

The chain couples TRBV27 to TRBJ2-1, with 10 bases identical to TRBD1. CDR3 size: 16 residues. Germline V gene lookup returns CDR1 MNHEY and CDR2 SMNVEV (reference sequence). Germline trimming cut 5 bases from V and 8 bases from J; bases unmatched to any gene: 12. The CDR3 sequence is CASSTTGTGVLDEQFF. The CDR3 DNA is TGTGCCAGCAGTACCACCGGGACAGGGGTTCTGGATGAGCAGTTCTTC.

The J gene is TRBJ1-2, the V gene TRBV29-1, with D uncertain. Germline V gene data show CDR1 as SQVTM and CDR2 as ANQGSEA. The CDR3 has 15 residues. V gave up 1 base and J gave up 1 base, with 13 bases separating them. The CDR3 DNA is TGCAGCGTTGAAGGGGATTCTCACAGTAACTATGGCTACACCTTC. This codes for CSVEGDSHSNYGYTF.

V gene TRBV5-6 combines with J gene TRBJ2-1, with D unresolved. This CDR3 contains 15 residues. Germline V gene lookup returns CDR1 SGHDT and CDR2 YYEEEE. V was cut by 2 bases and J by 2 bases, with 11 bases left in between. The CDR3 loop reads CASSFDIRTYNEQFF. The CDR3 DNA is TGTGCCAGCAGCTTCGACATTAGGACCTACAATGAGCAGTTCTTC.

This clone was seen only a few times. The rearrangement links TRBV5-1 to TRBJ2-5; 7 bases match TRBD1. The CDR3 is 13 amino acids. Germline V gene data show CDR1 as SGHRS and CDR2 as YFSETQ. Trimming at V came to 2 bases and at J to 4 bases, leaving 2 bases not matched to a gene. DNA of the CDR3: TGCGCCAGCAGCTTACAGGGGTCAGAGACCCAGTACTTC. Translating gives CASSLQGSETQYF. Full variable domain (rest looked up from reference TRBV5-1 and TRBJ2-5): KAGVTQTPRYLIKTRGQQVTLSCSPISGHRSVSWYQQTPGQGLQFLFEYFSETQRNKGNFPGRFSGRQFSNSRSEMNVSTLELGDSALYLCASSLQGSETQYFGPGTRLLVL.

This sequence joins TRBV27 and TRBJ2-1, with D maybe TRBD2 (5 bases). Germline-derived CDR1 and CDR2 are MNHEY and SMNVEV (reference sequence). Trimming cost V 2 bases and J 4 bases, with 15 bases left between them. This CDR3 contains 16 residues. The chain's CDR3 is CASSLGRTQPYNEQFF. CDR3 sequence (DNA): TGTGCCAGCAGTTTAGGACGGACTCAACCTTACAATGAGCAGTTCTTC.

The chain combines TRBV4-1 with TRBJ1-6; 9 bases fit TRBD1. V shed 0 bases, J shed 8 bases, and the junction held 5 bases outside the gene matches. The CDR3 consists of 16 residues. CDR1 is MGHRA and CDR2 is YSYEKL in the germline V gene. The CDR3 loop reads CASSQDLGQGYSPLHF. DNA of the CDR3: TGCGCCAGCAGCCAAGATCTCGGACAGGGGTATTCACCCCTCCACTTT.

The chain combines TRBV5-1 with TRBJ2-7, with D possibly being TRBD1 or TRBD2 (6 bases each). Trimming removed 4 bases from V and 2 bases from J, with 16 bases in between. The CDR3 totals 15 residues. Germline V CDR1 and CDR2: SGHRS, YFSETQ. The CDR3 nucleotides read TGCGCCAGCAGCCCGGGAGTGGGACATGCCTACGAGCAGTACTTC. Protein product: CASSPGVGHAYEQYF.

This chain links TRBV28 with TRBJ2-2; D is uncertain. This CDR3 spans 16 amino acids. Germline values: CDR1 MDHEN, CDR2 SYDVKM. Trimming removed 2 bases at V and 0 bases at J, with 10 bases between. The CDR3, as DNA: TGTGCCAGCAGTTTAGGGCAGCACGCGAACACCGGGGAGCTGTTTTTT. Residues: CASSLGQHANTGELFF. Full variable domain (outside the CDR3, taken from reference TRBV28 and TRBJ2-2): DVKVTQSSRYLVKRTGEKVFLECVQDMDHENMFWYRQDPGLGLRLIYFSYDVKMKEKGDIPEGYSVSREKKERFSLILESASTNQTSMYLCASSLGQHANTGELFFGEGSRLTVL.

This clone was counted once. One end of the junction is discordant with germline, which a read error may explain. This rearrangement joins TRBV7-9 to TRBJ1-1; D is perhaps TRBD1 (5 bases). The CDR3 consists of 14 residues. Germline V CDR1 and CDR2: SEHNR, FQNEAQ (reference sequence). The CDR3 protein is CASNLGEKGTEAFF. For the CDR3, the DNA is TGTGCCAGCAACTTAGGGGAGAAGGGCACTGAAGCTTTCTTT.

The V and J genes are TRBV4-2 and TRBJ2-3; 9 bases align to TRBD2. The CDR3 length is 16 residues. Germline CDR1 is LGHNA and CDR2 is YNFKEQ. J lost 2 bases, V lost 0 bases, and 3 bases had no gene match. Here the CDR3 DNA reads TGTGCCAGCAGCCAAGAGGGCGGGGGGGACACAGATACGCAGTATTTT. Its protein product is CASSQEGGGDTDTQYF.

For this clone: Distinct nucleotide sequences in the sample also encode this CDR3. This rearrangement joins TRBV6-5 to TRBJ2-1, with D unclear. CDR3 length: 15 residues. V dropped 0 bases and J dropped 1 base, with 7 bases sitting between them. Germline-derived CDR1 and CDR2 are MNHEY and SVGAGI. CDR3 DNA: TGTGCCAGCAGTTACTCGGGCAGTTCCTACAATGAGCAGTTCTTC. This codes for CASSYSGSSYNEQFF.

The rearrangement uses TRBV5-6 and TRBJ2-7, with 8 bases identical to TRBD1. V was pared by 0 bases and J by 0 bases, with 5 bases of the junction left unmatched. The V gene's germline CDR1 is SGHDT and CDR2 YYEEEE. The CDR3 contains 16 residues. CDR3 nucleotides: TGTGCCAGCAGCTTGGGGAGGACAGGGAGCTCCTACGAGCAGTACTTC. The encoded protein is CASSLGRTGSSYEQYF.